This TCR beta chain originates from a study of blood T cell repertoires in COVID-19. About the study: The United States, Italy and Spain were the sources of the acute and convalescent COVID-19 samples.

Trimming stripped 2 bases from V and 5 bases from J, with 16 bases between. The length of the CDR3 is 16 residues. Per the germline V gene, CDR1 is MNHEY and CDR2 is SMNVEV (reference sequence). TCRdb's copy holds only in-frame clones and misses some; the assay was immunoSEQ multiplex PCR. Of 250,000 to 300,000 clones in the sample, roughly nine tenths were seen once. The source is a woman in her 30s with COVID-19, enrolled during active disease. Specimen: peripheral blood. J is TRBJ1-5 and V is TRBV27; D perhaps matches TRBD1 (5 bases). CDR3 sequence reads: CASSLILGGVHQPQHF. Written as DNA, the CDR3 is TGTGCCAGCAGTTTAATTCTTGGGGGGGTACATCAGCCCCAGCATTTT.